This TCR beta chain was captured by sequencing in a study of cytomegalovirus exposure and HLA in healthy donors. Overall study results and limits: A few CMV-associated chains were confirmed in vitro to be specific for CMV antigens.

Primers for the PCR totalled 60 Vbeta and 13 Jbeta. The data were produced by immunoSEQ multiplex PCR, yet TCRdb's version contains in-frame clones alone and is incomplete. The sample consists of 59,000 or so clones, 65% to 80% of them appearing once. Points on this clone: Antigen unknown.

This CDR3 has 15 amino acids. V dropped 5 bases and J dropped 6; count of bases not matched to a gene: 10. CDR1 SEHNR and CDR2 FQNEAQ come from the germline V gene (reference sequence). Material for sequencing was PBMCs. This chain uses TRBV7-9 with TRBJ1-1; 9 bases line up with TRBD1. The sequence was obtained from a man aged 30 to 39 in good health and CMV-seropositive. The CDR3 nucleotides are TGTGCCAGCAGCCCCGGGACAGGGTGGAAGGCTGAAGCTTTCTTT. This sequence encodes CASSPGTGWKAEAFF.